Listed below are T cell receptor beta chains from one sample, sequenced in a study of blood T cell repertoires in COVID-19. Profiling relied on immunoSEQ multiplex PCR, and the TCRdb table lists in-frame clones only, not all of them. The profile shows approximately 72,000 clones, about 89% of them singletons. Sequencing used peripheral blood. The receptors shown here come from a woman aged 55-69 years with acute or convalescent COVID-19. CDR3s include the opening cysteine and the closing phenylalanine or tryptophan. D genes are given only for firm matches. Size is omitted from some rows. Given values are once, few, many or a class for expanded clones.

D	size	J	V	DNA	CDR3
TRBD1	.	TRBJ1-1	TRBV3-1/TRBV3-2	TGTGCCAGCAGCAGGACGGGACAGCGGAACACTGAAGCTTTCTTT	CASSRTGQRNTEAFF
TRBD2	once	TRBJ2-1	TRBV30	TGTGCCTGGAGTCCTAAGGGAGCGGGGGGGCCAGGTGAGCAGTTCTTC	CAWSPKGAGGPGEQFF
.	.	TRBJ2-1	TRBV5-6	TGTGCCAGCAGCTTGGTTCGAGCGGGCTCCAGGAATGAGCAGTTCTTC	CASSLVRAGSRNEQFF
.	.	TRBJ1-2	TRBV5-1	TGCGCCAGCAGCTTGGAGTCCCTGGGACGGGAGAGCTACACCTTC	CASSLESLGRESYTF
TRBD1	.	TRBJ1-6	TRBV7-2	TGTGCCAGCAGCTACGGACAGGGCGAGAATTCACCCCTCCACTTT	CASSYGQGENSPLHF
.	.	TRBJ2-7	TRBV21-1	TGTGCCAGCAGCCCCAGGGGGCGGACCTACGAGCAGTACTTC	CASSPRGRTYEQYF
TRBD1	.	TRBJ1-3	TRBV6-5	TGTGCCAGCAGAGAGGACAGGGACGGAAACACCATATATTTT	CASREDRDGNTIYF
.	.	TRBJ2-3	TRBV5-1	TGCGCCAGCAGCTTGGATCGTCGCACAGATACGCAGTATTTT	CASSLDRRTDTQYF
TRBD1	.	TRBJ1-5	TRBV6-6	TGTGCCAGCAGTCCCGGGACAGACAATCAGCCCCAGCATTTT	CASSPGTDNQPQHF
TRBD2	few	TRBJ2-7	TRBV27	TGTGCCAGCAGTTTTGGCGGGGGGGCCTACGAGCAGTACTTC	CASSFGGGAYEQYF
TRBD1	.	TRBJ2-5	TRBV5-4	TGTGCCAGCAGCTTGGACAGGGGGTTCACAGAGACCCAGTACTTC	CASSLDRGFTETQYF
TRBD2	.	TRBJ2-1	TRBV29-1	TGCAGCTTGCTGACTAGCAACTACAATGAGCAGTTCTTC	CSLLTSNYNEQFF
.	.	TRBJ1-1	TRBV5-4	TGTGCCAGCAGCTCTTCGAACACTGAAGCTTTCTTT	CASSSSNTEAFF
TRBD1	few	TRBJ2-7	TRBV11-2	TGTGCCAGCAGTTCCACAGGGGGTGGCGAGCAGTACTTC	CASSSTGGGEQYF
.	.	TRBJ2-7	TRBV11-3	TGTGCCAGCAGTACGGGGATATGGGGCGAGCAGTACTTC	CASSTGIWGEQYF
TRBD2	.	TRBJ2-5	TRBV9	TGTGCCAGCAGCGTAGGTTCTAGCGGGGTGAAAGAGACCCAGTACTTC	CASSVGSSGVKETQYF
TRBD1	.	TRBJ1-2	TRBV4-1	TGCGCCAGCAGCCAAGCAAGGGACAGGGGGCTCTATGGCTACACCTTC	CASSQARDRGLYGYTF
TRBD2	.	TRBJ2-1	TRBV24-1	TGTGCCACCAGTGCCAGCGGGGGGTCCTACAATGAGCAGTTCTTC	CATSASGGSYNEQFF
TRBD2	.	TRBJ2-1	TRBV9	TGTGCCAGCAGCTTCGGACTAGCGGGCAACAATGAGCAGTTCTTC	CASSFGLAGNNEQFF
TRBD2	.	TRBJ2-7	TRBV13	TGTGCCAGCAGCTTAAAGGGACTAGGTTACGAGCAGTACTTC	CASSLKGLGYEQYF
.	.	TRBJ2-5	TRBV5-8	TGTGCCAGCAGCCCCGGACAGAGACCTCAAGAGACCCAGTACTTC	CASSPGQRPQETQYF
.	.	TRBJ1-2	TRBV25-1	TGTGCCAGCAGTGGGGACATCTATGGCTACACCTTC	CASSGDIYGYTF
.	.	TRBJ1-3	TRBV3-1/TRBV3-2	TGTGCCAGCAGCCAAGTGCGGGGCCCTGGAAACACCATATATTTT	CASSQVRGPGNTIYF
.	.	TRBJ2-7	TRBV3-1/TRBV3-2	TGTGCCAGCAGCCATGCCAGGGGAACCGAGCAGTACTTC	CASSHARGTEQYF
TRBD2	.	TRBJ2-1	TRBV30	TGTGCCTGGAGTCCCGGGGGGGGGAGGTCCAATGAGCAGTTCTTC	CAWSPGGGRSNEQFF
.	.	TRBJ1-1	TRBV2	TGTGCCAGCAGTGTCGGGGTTTTTGGAGCTTTCTTT	CASSVGVFGAFF
.	once	TRBJ2-5	TRBV28	TGTGCCAGCAGTGGGGGACTCCTTGGCGCAGAGACCCAGTACTTC	CASSGGLLGAETQYF
.	.	TRBJ1-2	TRBV11-3	TGTGCCAGCAGCTTGGGGGGGCGTGTAGGCTACACCTTC	CASSLGGRVGYTF
.	once	TRBJ2-4	TRBV2	TGTGCCAGCAGTGAATTGGGAGTCCTAGCCAAAAACATTCAGTACTTC	CASSELGVLAKNIQYF
TRBD1	.	TRBJ1-5	TRBV19	TGTGCCAGTATCGGGACAGGGGGCGGGCAGCCCCAGCATTTT	CASIGTGGGQPQHF
TRBD2	.	TRBJ2-7	TRBV7-6	TGTGCCAGCAGCGTTCCGGGACTAGCGGGGGCGTCCTACGAGCAGTACTTC	CASSVPGLAGASYEQYF